These 12 T cell receptor beta chains share one sample of origin, sequenced in a study of cytomegalovirus exposure and HLA in healthy donors. Both 60 Vbeta primers and 13 Jbeta primers went into the PCR. Some clones are missing from TCRdb's copy, which holds only in-frame ones; the method was immunoSEQ multiplex PCR. Of 130,000 or so clones listed, 70% to 75% are singletons. Input material: PBMCs. These receptors all stem from a woman between 40 and 55 years old in good health and CMV-seropositive.

V and J are TRBV7-2 and TRBJ1-2; D unclear. Between the trimmed V and J ends, which lost 4 bases and 3 bases, there was a span of 12 bases. Germline V gene sequence: CDR1 SGHTA, CDR2 FQGNSA. The CDR3 covers 14 residues. The chain's CDR3 is CASSSDGSDYGYTF. The DNA for the CDR3 is TGTGCCAGCAGCTCCGACGGGTCCGACTATGGCTACACCTTC.

CDR3 coding DNA: TGTGCCAGTAGTTACGACAGATCAACTAATGAAAAACTGTTTTTT. The encoded protein is CASSYDRSTNEKLFF. The chain links TRBV19 to TRBJ1-4; D perhaps matches TRBD1 (5 bases). The CDR3 totals 15 residues. The ends were cut back, 5 bases at V and 0 bases at J, with 10 bases in the middle. Germline V gene sequence: CDR1 LNHDA, CDR2 SQIVND (reference sequence).

The chain joins TRBV5-1 to TRBJ1-1, with no clear D. CDR1 is SGHRS, CDR2 YFSETQ, per germline. There are 14 residues in the CDR3. Trimming removed 4 bases from V and 1 base from J, with 11 bases in between. In nucleotides, the CDR3 is TGCGCCAGCAGCGTCGGAGGGCAGAACACTGAAGCTTTCTTT. Residues: CASSVGGQNTEAFF.

This clone was observed a handful of times. The gene calls are TRBV9 and TRBJ1-2, with 12 bases that match TRBD1. In germline, CDR1 is SGDLS, CDR2 YYNGEE. The ends lost 3 bases at V and 4 bases at J; junction bases unmatched: 13. The CDR3 totals 18 residues. In nucleotides, the CDR3 is TGTGCCAGCAGCGAGCACGGGACAGGGGGCCCTCGGGGCTATGGCTACACCTTC. This gives the protein CASSEHGTGGPRGYGYTF.

The chain links TRBV28 to TRBJ2-1; 7 bases are shared with TRBD2. The CDR3 consists of 15 residues. CDR1 and CDR2 from the germline V gene are MDHEN and SYDVKM. J gave up 6 bases and V 3 bases, and 8 bases lay outside the gene matches. CDR3 region: CASSLPPGTTNEQFF. The CDR3 DNA reads TGTGCCAGCAGTTTGCCCCCCGGGACTACCAATGAGCAGTTCTTC.

The V and J genes are TRBV18 and TRBJ1-3; D is unclear. Germline values: CDR1 KGHSH, CDR2 LQKENI. The CDR3 has 15 amino acids. Trimming left V 0 bases short and J 0 bases short, with 6 bases between. CDR3 sequence (DNA): TGTGCCAGCTCACCACCAAGCCGCTCTGGAAACACCATATATTTT. Protein product: CASSPPSRSGNTIYF.

The chain combines TRBV11-3 with TRBJ2-1, with 9 nucleotides matching TRBD2. From germline, CDR1 is SGHNT and CDR2 YENEEA. V dropped 3 bases and J dropped 3; count of bases not matched to a gene: 9. The CDR3 is 17 amino acids. The CDR3: CASSLGSGGSYYNEQFF. CDR3 nucleotides: TGTGCCAGCAGCTTGGGCAGCGGGGGGTCGTACTACAATGAGCAGTTCTTC.

This rearrangement joins TRBV27 to TRBJ2-1; 12 nucleotides agree with TRBD2. The CDR3 has 17 residues. V gave up 6 bases and J gave up 6 bases; unmatched junction bases: 12. The germline CDR1 and CDR2 sequences are MNHEY and SMNVEV (reference sequence). Written as DNA, the CDR3 is TGTGCCAGCAGCCCCGACCGACTAGCGGGAGATAGCAATGAGCAGTTCTTC. Translating it yields CASSPDRLAGDSNEQFF.

This chain connects TRBV28 to TRBJ1-6; a possible D gene is TRBD1 (5 bases). The length of the CDR3 is 16 residues. V lost 8 bases to trimming and J lost 1 base, with 15 bases between them. Germline CDR1 is MDHEN and CDR2 is SYDVKM. The CDR3 here is CASATPRQSYNSPLHF. The CDR3, as DNA: TGTGCCAGCGCGACACCCCGACAGTCCTATAATTCACCCCTCCACTTT.

The V gene is TRBV5-1, the J gene TRBJ2-7; the D gene is possibly TRBD1 (7 bases). This CDR3 spans 14 amino acids. The V gene lost 3 bases and the J gene lost 6 bases, with 16 bases spanning the gap. The germline CDR1 and CDR2 sequences are SGHRS and YFSETQ. The CDR3 region has the DNA TGCGCCAGCAGCTATGGCAGCCAGGGGGGCGAGCAGTACTTC. Its translation: CASSYGSQGGEQYF.

This clone was observed a few times. This sequence joins TRBV14 and TRBJ2-3; D is perhaps TRBD1 (5 bases). Germline V gene lookup returns CDR1 SGHDN and CDR2 FVKESK. CDR3 length: 15 amino acids. V was cut by 4 bases and J by 1 base, with 12 bases left in between. In DNA form, the CDR3 reads TGTGCCAGCAGCCGTCACGGACAAGGCACAGATACGCAGTATTTT. Translating gives CASSRHGQGTDTQYF.

The rearrangement joins TRBV7-2 to TRBJ2-3; TRBD2 agrees at 8 bases. The J segment lost 3 bases and the V segment lost 5 bases, leaving 7 bases of the junction unmatched. The V gene's germline CDR1 is SGHTA and CDR2 FQGNSA. The CDR3 has 15 residues. The CDR3 here is CASSPSGGRTDTQYF. CDR3 in DNA: TGTGCCAGCAGCCCATCGGGGGGGCGAACAGATACGCAGTATTTT.